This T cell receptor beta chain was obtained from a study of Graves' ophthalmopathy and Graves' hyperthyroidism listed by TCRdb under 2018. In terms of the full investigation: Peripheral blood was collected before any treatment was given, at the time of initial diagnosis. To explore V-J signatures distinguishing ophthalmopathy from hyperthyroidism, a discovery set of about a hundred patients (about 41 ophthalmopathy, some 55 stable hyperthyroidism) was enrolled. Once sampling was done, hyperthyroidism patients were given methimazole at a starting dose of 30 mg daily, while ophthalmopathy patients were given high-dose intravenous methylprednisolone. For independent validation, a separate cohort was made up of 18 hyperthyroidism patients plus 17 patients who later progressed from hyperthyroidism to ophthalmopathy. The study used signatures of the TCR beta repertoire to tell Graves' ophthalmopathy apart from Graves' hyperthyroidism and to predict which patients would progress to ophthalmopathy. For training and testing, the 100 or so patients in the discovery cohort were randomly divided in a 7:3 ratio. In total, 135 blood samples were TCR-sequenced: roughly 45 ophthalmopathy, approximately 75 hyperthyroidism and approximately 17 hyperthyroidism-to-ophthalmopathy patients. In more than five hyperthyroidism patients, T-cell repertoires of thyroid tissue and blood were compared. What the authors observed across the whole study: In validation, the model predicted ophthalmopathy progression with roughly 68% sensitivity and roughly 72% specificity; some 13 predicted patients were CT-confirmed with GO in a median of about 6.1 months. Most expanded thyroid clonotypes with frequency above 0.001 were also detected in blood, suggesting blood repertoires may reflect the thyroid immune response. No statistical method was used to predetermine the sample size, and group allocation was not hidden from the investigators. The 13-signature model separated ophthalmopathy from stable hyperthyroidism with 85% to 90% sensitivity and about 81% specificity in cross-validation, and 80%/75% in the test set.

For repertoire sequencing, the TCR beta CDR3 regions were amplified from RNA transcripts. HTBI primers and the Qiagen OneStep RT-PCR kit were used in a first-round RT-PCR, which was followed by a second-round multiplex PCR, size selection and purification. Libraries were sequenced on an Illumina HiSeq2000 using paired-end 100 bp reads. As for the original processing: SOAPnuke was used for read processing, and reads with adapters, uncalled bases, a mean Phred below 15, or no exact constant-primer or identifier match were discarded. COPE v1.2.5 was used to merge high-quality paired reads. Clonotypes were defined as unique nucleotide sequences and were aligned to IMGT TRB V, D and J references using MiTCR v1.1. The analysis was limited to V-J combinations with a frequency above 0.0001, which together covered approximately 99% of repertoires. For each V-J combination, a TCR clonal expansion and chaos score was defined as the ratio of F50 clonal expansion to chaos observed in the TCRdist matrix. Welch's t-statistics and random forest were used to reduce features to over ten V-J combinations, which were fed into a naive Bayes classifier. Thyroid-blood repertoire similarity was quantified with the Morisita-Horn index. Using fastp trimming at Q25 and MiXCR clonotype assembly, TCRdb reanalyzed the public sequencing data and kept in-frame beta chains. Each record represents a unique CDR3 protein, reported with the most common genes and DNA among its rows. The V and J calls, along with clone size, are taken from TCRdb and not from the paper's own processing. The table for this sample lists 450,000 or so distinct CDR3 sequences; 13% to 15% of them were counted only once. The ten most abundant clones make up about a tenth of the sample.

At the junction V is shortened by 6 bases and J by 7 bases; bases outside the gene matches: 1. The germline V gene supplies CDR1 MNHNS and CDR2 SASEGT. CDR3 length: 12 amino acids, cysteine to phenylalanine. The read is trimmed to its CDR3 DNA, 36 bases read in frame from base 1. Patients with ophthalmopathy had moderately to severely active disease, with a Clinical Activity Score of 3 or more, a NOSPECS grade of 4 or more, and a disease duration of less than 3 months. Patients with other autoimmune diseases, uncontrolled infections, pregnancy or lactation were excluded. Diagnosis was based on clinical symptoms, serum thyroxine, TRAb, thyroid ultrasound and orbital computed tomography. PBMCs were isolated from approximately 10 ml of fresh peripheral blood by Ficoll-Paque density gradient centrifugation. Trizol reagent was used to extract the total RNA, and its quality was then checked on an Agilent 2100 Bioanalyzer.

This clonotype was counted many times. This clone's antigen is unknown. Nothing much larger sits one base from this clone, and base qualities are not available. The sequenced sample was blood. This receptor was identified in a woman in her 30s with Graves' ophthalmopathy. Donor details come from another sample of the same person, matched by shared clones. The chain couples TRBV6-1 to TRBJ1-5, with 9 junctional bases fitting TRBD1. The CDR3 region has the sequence CASRDRGQPQHF. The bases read TGTGCCAGCAGGGACAGGGGCCAGCCCCAGCATTTT.